Sequencing of this T cell receptor beta chain was carried out in a study of OX40 agonist ivuxolimab in advanced cancers. Whole-study context: Patients were given ivuxolimab, an antibody that agonizes OX40 (CD134). Roughly two fifths of patients had received prior checkpoint inhibitor therapy. Every 2 weeks, patients received ivuxolimab intravenously, dosed at 0.01 to 10 mg/kg.

This CDR3 spans 15 amino acids. Germline CDR1 reads MNHEY; CDR2 reads SMNVEV (reference sequence). Trimming removed 4 bases from V and 2 bases from J, with 13 bases in between. The repertoire was sequenced with immunoSEQ multiplex PCR; TCRdb's copy has only in-frame clones and lacks some. The sample holds just over 95,000 clones, about 85% seen once. Here the sequenced sample was CD4+ or CD8+ T cells sorted from blood, taken in a trial of the OX40 agonist ivuxolimab. This clonotype was sampled from an adult with an advanced solid tumor such as melanoma, head and neck, liver or kidney cancer. The gene calls are TRBV27 and TRBJ2-3; D unresolved. This CDR3 reads CASSSFDINTDTQYF. DNA for the CDR3: TGTGCCAGCAGTTCGTTTGACATCAACACAGATACGCAGTATTTT.